The T cell receptor (beta chain) described here comes from a study of OX40 agonist ivuxolimab in advanced cancers. The CDR3 covers 15 residues. Germline loops: CDR1 MDHEN, CDR2 SYDVKM. With V trimmed by 4 bases and J by 5 bases, 9 bases remained unmatched. Using immunoSEQ multiplex PCR, the repertoire was profiled, and TCRdb retains in-frame clones only, with some absent. The table lists around 80,000 clones, approximately 84% of them singletons. The source is an adult with an advanced solid tumor such as melanoma, head and neck, liver or kidney cancer. Sequences were derived from CD4+ or CD8+ T cells sorted from blood, sampled in a trial of the OX40 agonist ivuxolimab. The chain uses TRBV28 and TRBJ1-1, with 8 bases aligning to TRBD1. For the CDR3, the DNA is TGTGCCAGCAGTTCGAGCGGACAGGGTGGTACTGAAGCTTTCTTT. Its translation is CASSSSGQGGTEAFF.